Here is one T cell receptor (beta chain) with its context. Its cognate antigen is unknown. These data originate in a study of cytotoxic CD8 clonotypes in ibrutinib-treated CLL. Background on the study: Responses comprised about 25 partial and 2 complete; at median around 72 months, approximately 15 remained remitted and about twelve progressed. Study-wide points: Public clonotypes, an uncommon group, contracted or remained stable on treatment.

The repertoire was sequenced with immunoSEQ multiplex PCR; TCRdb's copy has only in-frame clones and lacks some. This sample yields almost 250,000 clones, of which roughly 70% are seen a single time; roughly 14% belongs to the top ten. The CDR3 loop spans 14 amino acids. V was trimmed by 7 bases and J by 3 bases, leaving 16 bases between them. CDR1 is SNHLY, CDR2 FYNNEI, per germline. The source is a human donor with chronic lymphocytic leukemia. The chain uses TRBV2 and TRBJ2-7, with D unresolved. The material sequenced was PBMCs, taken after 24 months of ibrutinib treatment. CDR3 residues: CASKYGLWDYEQYF. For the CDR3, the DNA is TGTGCCAGCAAGTATGGGTTGTGGGACTACGAGCAGTACTTC.